Shown below are 21 T cell receptor beta chains from a single sample sequenced in a study of CXCR3-negative and CXCR3-positive naive CD8 T cells. No cognate antigen is known for these TCRs. Study observations and caveats: The study found more hydrophobic TRB CDR3s in CXCR3-positive naive cells than in CXCR3-negative naive cells.

cDNA libraries for TRB were generated by 5' RACE incorporating UMI labels. Reanalyzing the 5' RACE reads, TCRdb keeps one entry per CDR3 protein, without DNA. The sample holds about 110,000 distinct CDR3 sequences. The source material was naive CXCR3+ CD8+ T cells from blood. Stated subset: CD45RO-CCR7+CD27+CD95- naive CD8+ T cells expressing CXCR3 (TNR3+). The receptors originated from a human donor in good health. Some clones in this sample may be carry-over from other donors' samples.

The chain recombines TRBV19 with TRBJ2-3; the D call of TRBD1 rests on TCRdb alone, since no DNA is present to check it. This CDR3 comprises 14 residues. The V gene's germline CDR1 is LNHDA and CDR2 SQIVND (reference sequence). The CDR3 region is CASSIAGPIDTQYF.

This chain connects TRBV7-9 to TRBJ1-1; the TCRdb D gene call, TRBD1, has no DNA to confirm it. Germline V gene sequence: CDR1 SEHNR, CDR2 FQNEAQ (reference sequence). This CDR3 contains 14 residues. The CDR3 spells CASRPTGDAGEAFF. Full variable domain (outside the CDR3, taken from reference TRBV7-9 and TRBJ1-1): DTGVSQNPRHKITKRGQNVTFRCDPISEHNRLYWYRQTLGQGPEFLTYFQNEAQLEKSRLLSDRFSAERPKGSFSTLEIQRTEQGDSAMYLCASRPTGDAGEAFFGQGTRLTVV.

This chain links TRBV6-2 or TRBV6-3 with TRBJ2-3. Germline CDR1 MNHEY, CDR2 SVGEGT. The CDR3 is 12 amino acids. CDR3 region: CASSHSTDTQYF.

This rearrangement joins TRBV10-1 to TRBJ2-7; TCRdb reports TRBD2, a call that lacks DNA to check it against. This CDR3 spans 16 amino acids. From germline, CDR1 is WNHNN and CDR2 SYGVQD (reference sequence). The CDR3 sequence is CASNAHPSRTLYEQYF.

The chain uses TRBV20-1 and TRBJ2-1. The germline CDR1 and CDR2 sequences are DFQATT and SNEGSKA (reference sequence). The CDR3 runs 12 residues. The CDR3 sequence is CSASPIYNEQFF.

The chain joins TRBV29-1 to TRBJ2-7; TCRdb's assignment of TRBD1 cannot be checked, as there is no DNA. Per the germline V gene, CDR1 is SQVTM and CDR2 is ANQGSEA. This CDR3 is 11 amino acids long. The CDR3 spells CSATGDYEQYF.

The rearrangement links TRBV19 to TRBJ2-7; there is no DNA to check the TCRdb D call of TRBD1. This CDR3 contains 14 residues. Germline V CDR1 and CDR2: LNHDA, SQIVND (reference sequence). This CDR3 reads CASMGRTGEVEQYF.

The chain links TRBV11-2 to TRBJ2-7; TCRdb picks TRBD1, but there is no DNA to check that call. The V gene's germline CDR1 is SGHAT and CDR2 FQNNGV. The CDR3 length is 21 residues. The CDR3 sequence is CASSFFPTPTRQGGGSYEQYF.

This sequence joins TRBV19 and TRBJ2-2; there is no DNA to check the TCRdb D call of TRBD1. CDR3 length equals 16 residues. CDR1 is LNHDA and CDR2 is SQIVND in the germline V gene (reference sequence). The CDR3 reads CASSIGQGAVAGELFF.

V gene TRBV6-5 combines with J gene TRBJ2-7; TCRdb's D gene call, TRBD1, goes unchecked for lack of DNA. From germline, CDR1 is MNHEY and CDR2 SVGAGI. The CDR3 sequence is 14 residues long. This CDR3 reads CASSSRGPGYEQYF.

The rearrangement uses TRBV3-1 and TRBJ2-7; the D gene TCRdb calls, TRBD1, cannot be checked with no DNA. Per the germline V gene, CDR1 is LGHDT and CDR2 is YNNKEL (reference sequence). The CDR3 length is 15 residues. The CDR3 here is CASSQEGTGYYEQYF.

The chain recombines TRBV30 with TRBJ2-1; as DNA is missing, the TRBD1 call by TCRdb cannot be tested. CDR3 length: 13 residues. Germline V gene sequence: CDR1 GTSNPN, CDR2 SVGIG (reference sequence). CDR3 sequence: CAWNVGDGNEQFF.

The V and J genes are TRBV6-2 or TRBV6-3 and TRBJ2-7. CDR3 size: 11 residues. The germline gives CDR1 MNHEY, CDR2 SVGEGT. The CDR3 loop reads CASSRNYEQYF.

V is TRBV11-2 and J is TRBJ2-2. The CDR3 consists of 13 residues. Germline V lookup: CDR1 SGHAT, CDR2 FQNNGV. The CDR3 spells CASSLGVDGELFF.

CDR3 in amino acids: CASSLKDRGVFNEQFF. The V and J genes are TRBV7-9 and TRBJ2-1; TCRdb outputs TRBD1, but without DNA this stays unchecked. Germline CDR1 and CDR2: SEHNR and FQNEAQ (reference sequence). The CDR3 is 16 residues long.

V and J are TRBV3-1 and TRBJ2-3; TCRdb selects TRBD2, and the lack of DNA leaves this call unchecked. The CDR3 is 18 amino acids. The germline gives CDR1 LGHDT, CDR2 YNNKEL (reference sequence). CDR3 sequence: CASSQDWSGEVATDTQYF.

The chain links TRBV28 to TRBJ1-2; there is no DNA to check the TCRdb D call of TRBD1. The germline V gene has CDR1 MDHEN and CDR2 SYDVKM. The CDR3 loop spans 14 amino acids. CDR3 in amino acids: CASSSPQGAVGYTF.

The chain employs TRBV28 and TRBJ2-7; no DNA is available, so the TRBD1 call from TCRdb remains unchecked. This CDR3 has 13 amino acids. The germline gives CDR1 MDHEN, CDR2 SYDVKM. The CDR3 sequence is CASSLGGNREQYF.

The J gene is TRBJ2-1, the V gene TRBV7-6; TCRdb lists TRBD2, though no DNA is available to test this call. Germline V gene sequence: CDR1 SGHVS, CDR2 FNYEAQ. CDR3 length: 16 amino acids. This CDR3 is CASSLLPGLEVNEQFF.

CDR3 loop: CASSLIAGGNTGELFF. The genes are TRBV11-2 and TRBJ2-2; no DNA is available, so the TRBD2 call from TCRdb remains unchecked. This CDR3 has 16 residues. The germline CDR1 and CDR2 sequences are SGHAT and FQNNGV.

V is TRBV29-1 and J is TRBJ2-7. Germline-derived CDR1 and CDR2 are SQVTM and ANQGSEA. This CDR3 spans 14 amino acids. This CDR3 is CSVEVGETSYEQYF.